This T cell receptor (beta chain) stems from a study of blood T cell repertoires in COVID-19. This table comes from immunoSEQ multiplex PCR, and its TCRdb copy is limited to in-frame clones, with some not included. The sample has about 190,000 clones; more than 75% are singletons. Germline lookup yields CDR1 PRHDT and CDR2 FYEKMQ (reference sequence). The CDR3 spans 14 residues. V gave up 5 bases and J gave up 7 bases, with 15 bases separating them. Participants were aged about 18 to 95 years, lived in 24 US areas, and enrolled virtually. Donors were grouped by their self-reported clinical history. Sequencing was carried out using PBMCs or T cells enriched from blood (not recorded which). The rearrangement uses TRBV13 and TRBJ2-4; no clear D. The clonotype originates from a man between 40 and 49 years old with acute COVID-19. This CDR3 is CASSLTRSTNIQYF. Here the CDR3 DNA reads TGTGCCAGCAGCCTGACGCGGAGTACGAACATTCAGTACTTC.